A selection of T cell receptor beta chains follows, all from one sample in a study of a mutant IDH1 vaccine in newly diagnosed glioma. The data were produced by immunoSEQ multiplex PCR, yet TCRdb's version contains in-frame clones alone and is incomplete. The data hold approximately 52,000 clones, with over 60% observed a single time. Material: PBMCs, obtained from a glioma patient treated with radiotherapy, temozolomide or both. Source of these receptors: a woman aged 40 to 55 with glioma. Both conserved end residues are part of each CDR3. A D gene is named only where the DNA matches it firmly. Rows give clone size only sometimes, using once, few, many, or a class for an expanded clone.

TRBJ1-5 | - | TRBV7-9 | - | TGTGCCAGCAGCTTAGTAGGTCAGCCCCAGCATTTT | CASSLVGQPQHF
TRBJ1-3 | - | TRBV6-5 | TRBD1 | TGTGCCAGCAGTTATCAGGGACAGAACTCTGGAAACACCATATATTTT | CASSYQGQNSGNTIYF
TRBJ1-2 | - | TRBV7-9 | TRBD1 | TGTGCCAGCAGCTTAGTAGGGGGACAGGAGAATGGCTACACCTTC | CASSLVGGQENGYTF
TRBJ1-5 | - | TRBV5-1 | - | TGCGCCAGCAGCCCCGGGGGTTGGGGGGGTAATCAGCCCCAGCATTTT | CASSPGGWGGNQPQHF
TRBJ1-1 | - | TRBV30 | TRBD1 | TGTGCCGGCGGCAGACAGGGATACAACACTGAAGCTTTCTTT | CAGGRQGYNTEAFF
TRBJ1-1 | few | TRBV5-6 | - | TGTGCCAGCAGTGTAGGGCCGAACACTGAAGCTTTCTTT | CASSVGPNTEAFF
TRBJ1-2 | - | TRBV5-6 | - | TGTGCCAGCAGCCGACAGTCTCGCTACACCTTC | CASSRQSRYTF
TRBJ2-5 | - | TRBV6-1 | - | TGTGCCAGCAACGGAGGGGGCGGCGACCAAGAGACCCAGTACTTC | CASNGGGGDQETQYF
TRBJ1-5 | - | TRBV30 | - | TGTGCCTGGAGGACGGGGGCGTGGGATAGCAATCAGCCCCAGCATTTT | CAWRTGAWDSNQPQHF
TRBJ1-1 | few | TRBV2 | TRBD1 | TGTGCCAGCAGACCCGTACAGGGGCCTCGATCAGCTTTCTTT | CASRPVQGPRSAFF
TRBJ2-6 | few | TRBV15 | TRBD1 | TGTGCCACCAGCAGAGACAGGGGGTCTGGGGCCAACGTCCTGACTTTC | CATSRDRGSGANVLTF
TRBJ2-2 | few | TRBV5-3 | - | TGTGCCAGAAGCTATTTTCCAGCGGACACCGGGGAGCTGTTTTTT | CARSYFPADTGELFF
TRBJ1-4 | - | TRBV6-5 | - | TGTGCCAGCAGTTACTCGGACGGGCTCGGAGAAAAACTGTTTTTT | CASSYSDGLGEKLFF
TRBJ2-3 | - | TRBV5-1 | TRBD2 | TGCGCCAGCAGCTTGGTAGCGGGGCCAACCTTCACAGATACGCAGTATTTT | CASSLVAGPTFTDTQYF
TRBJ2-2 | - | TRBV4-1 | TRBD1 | TGCGCCAGCAGCCAACGGGACAGGGCCGGGGAGCTGTTTTTT | CASSQRDRAGELFF
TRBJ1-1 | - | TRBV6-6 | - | TGTGCCAGCAGTTACTTCCCCGAGGGCACTGAAGCTTTCTTT | CASSYFPEGTEAFF
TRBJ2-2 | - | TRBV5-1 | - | TGCGCCAGCAGGGGGCAGACGAACACCGGGGAGCTGTTTTTT | CASRGQTNTGELFF
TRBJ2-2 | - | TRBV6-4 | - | TGTGCCAGCAGTCGCAGAGACACCGGGGAGCTGTTTTTT | CASSRRDTGELFF
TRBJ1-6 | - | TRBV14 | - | TGTGCCAGCAGCCGACCCCAGGGTAGCTCACCCCTCCACTTT | CASSRPQGSSPLHF
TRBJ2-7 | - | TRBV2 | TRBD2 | TGTGCCAGCAGGGGCTGGGCGGGGGACGGAGAGCAGTACTTC | CASRGWAGDGEQYF
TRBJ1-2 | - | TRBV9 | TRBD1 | TGTGCCAGCACCGCGGCGGGACAGGGAATTTTGAGTGGCTACACCTTC | CASTAAGQGILSGYTF
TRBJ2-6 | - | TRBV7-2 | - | TGTGCCAGCAGCTTGGTAACCACGGTAGGGGCCAACGTCCTGACTTTC | CASSLVTTVGANVLTF